These 2 T cell receptor beta chains were all obtained from the same sample, sequenced in a study of blood T cell repertoires in COVID-19. Sequencing was performed with immunoSEQ multiplex PCR; in TCRdb, only in-frame clones are kept and a portion is missing. The sample has about 260,000 clones; 90% are singletons. The material sequenced was PBMCs or T cells enriched from blood (not recorded which). The receptors were sampled from a woman aged 30 to 39 with acute COVID-19.

The J gene is TRBJ2-7, the V gene TRBV7-2; 7 nucleotides agree with TRBD2. The CDR3 is 16 amino acids. V dropped 4 bases and J dropped 7; count of bases not matched to a gene: 16. Germline V gene lookup returns CDR1 SGHTA and CDR2 FQGNSA. The DNA of the CDR3 is TGTGCCAGCAGCTCCAAGGAGTGGGGAGGGGCGCTGGAGCAGTACTTC. It yields the protein CASSSKEWGGALEQYF. The variable domain in full, completed from reference TRBV7-2 and TRBJ2-7, reads GAGVSQSPSNKVTEKGKDVELRCDPISGHTALYWYRQSLGQGLEFLIYFQGNSAPDKSGLPSDRFSAERTGGSVSTLTIQRTQQEDSAVYLCASSSKEWGGALEQYFGPGTRLTVT.

The chain links TRBV28 to TRBJ2-1; 7 nucleotides match TRBD2. Unmatched junction bases numbered 5, after V lost 3 bases and J lost 6 bases. Germline lookup yields CDR1 MDHEN and CDR2 SYDVKM. This CDR3 comprises 14 residues. CDR3 DNA: TGTGCCAGCAGTTTTAGTGGGAGGGTCAATGAGCAGTTCTTC. It encodes CASSFSGRVNEQFF. Full variable domain (outside the CDR3, taken from reference TRBV28 and TRBJ2-1): DVKVTQSSRYLVKRTGEKVFLECVQDMDHENMFWYRQDPGLGLRLIYFSYDVKMKEKGDIPEGYSVSREKKERFSLILESASTNQTSMYLCASSFSGRVNEQFFGPGTRLTVL.